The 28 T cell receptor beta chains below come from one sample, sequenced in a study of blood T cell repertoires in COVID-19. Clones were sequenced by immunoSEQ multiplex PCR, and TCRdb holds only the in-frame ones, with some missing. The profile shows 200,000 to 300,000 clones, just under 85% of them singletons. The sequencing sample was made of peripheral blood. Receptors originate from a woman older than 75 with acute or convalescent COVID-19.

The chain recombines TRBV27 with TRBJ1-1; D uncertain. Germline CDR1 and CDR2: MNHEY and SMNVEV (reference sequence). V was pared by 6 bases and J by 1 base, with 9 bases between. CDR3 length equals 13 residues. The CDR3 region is CASRWGGNTEAFF. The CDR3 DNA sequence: TGTGCCAGCAGGTGGGGAGGGAACACTGAAGCTTTCTTT.

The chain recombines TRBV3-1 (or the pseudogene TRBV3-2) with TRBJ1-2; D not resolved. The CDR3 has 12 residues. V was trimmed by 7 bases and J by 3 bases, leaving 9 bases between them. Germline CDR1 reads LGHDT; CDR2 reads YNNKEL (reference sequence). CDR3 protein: CASIRKYYGYTF. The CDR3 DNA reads TGTGCCAGCATCAGGAAATACTATGGCTACACCTTC.

The CDR3 loop reads CASSSRGTDTQYF. The CDR3 DNA reads TGTGCCAGCAGCTCAAGGGGAACAGATACGCAGTATTTT. This chain connects TRBV11-3 to TRBJ2-3; D is possibly TRBD1 (5 bases). Looked up from germline, CDR1 is SGHNT and CDR2 is YENEEA. The CDR3 sequence is 13 residues long. V was shortened by 4 bases and J by 3 bases, with 8 bases between the two germline ends.

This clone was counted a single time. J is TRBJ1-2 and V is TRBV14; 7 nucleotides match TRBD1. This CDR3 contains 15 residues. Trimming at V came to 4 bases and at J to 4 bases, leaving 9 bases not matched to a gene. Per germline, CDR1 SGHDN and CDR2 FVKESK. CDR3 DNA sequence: TGTGCCAGCAGCCCTGGACAGGCGTCTACCTATGGCTACACCTTC. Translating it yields CASSPGQASTYGYTF.

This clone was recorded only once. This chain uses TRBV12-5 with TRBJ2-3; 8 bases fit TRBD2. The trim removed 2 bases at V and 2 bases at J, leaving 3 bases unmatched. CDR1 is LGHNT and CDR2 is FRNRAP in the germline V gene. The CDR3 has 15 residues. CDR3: CASGLLAGYTDTQYF. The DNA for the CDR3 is TGTGCTAGTGGTTTGTTAGCGGGGTACACAGATACGCAGTATTTT.

For the CDR3, the DNA is TGTGCCAGCAGCCAAGGGGACAAAAGCTATAGCAATCAGCCCCAGCATTTT. This sequence encodes CASSQGDKSYSNQPQHF. The gene calls are TRBV4-2 and TRBJ1-5; maybe TRBD1 (6 bases). The CDR3 is made up of 17 amino acids. The V and J ends lost 1 base and 0 bases respectively, with 13 bases between them. Looked up from germline, CDR1 is LGHNA and CDR2 is YNFKEQ.

In nucleotides, the CDR3 is TGTGCCAGCAGTCCCCGTGTCGGGGAGCTGTTTTTT. This encodes CASSPRVGELFF. The V call is TRBV28, the J call TRBJ2-2; D ambiguous. Germline values: CDR1 MDHEN, CDR2 SYDVKM. Trimming cost V 5 bases and J 7 bases, with 8 bases left between them. The CDR3 covers 12 residues.

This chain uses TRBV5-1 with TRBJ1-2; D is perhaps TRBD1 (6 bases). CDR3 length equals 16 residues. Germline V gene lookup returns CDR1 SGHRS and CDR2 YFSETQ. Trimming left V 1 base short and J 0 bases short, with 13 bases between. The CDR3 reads CASSLTGSGTNYGYTF. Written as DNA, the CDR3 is TGCGCCAGCAGCTTGACAGGGTCAGGGACTAACTATGGCTACACCTTC.

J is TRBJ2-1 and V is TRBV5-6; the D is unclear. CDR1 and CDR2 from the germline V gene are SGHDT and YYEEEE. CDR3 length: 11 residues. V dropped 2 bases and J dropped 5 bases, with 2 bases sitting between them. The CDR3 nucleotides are TGTGCCAGCAGCTTTAACAATGAGCAGTTCTTC. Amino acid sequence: CASSFNNEQFF.

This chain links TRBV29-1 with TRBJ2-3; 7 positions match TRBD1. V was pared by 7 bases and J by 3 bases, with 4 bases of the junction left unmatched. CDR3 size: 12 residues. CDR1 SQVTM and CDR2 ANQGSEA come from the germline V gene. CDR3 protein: CSGNRGTDTQYF. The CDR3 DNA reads TGCAGCGGAAACAGGGGAACAGATACGCAGTATTTT.

In DNA form, the CDR3 reads TGTGCCAGCAGCTCACCGGGGGGGGACTATGGCTACACCTTC. Protein: CASSSPGGDYGYTF. The chain employs TRBV5-4 and TRBJ1-2; the D gene is possibly TRBD1 (5 bases). Germline V gene data show CDR1 as SGHNT and CDR2 as YYREEE (reference sequence). V was pared by 3 bases and J by 3 bases, with 12 bases between. CDR3 length: 14 residues.

The CDR3, as DNA: TGCGCCAGCAGCCAAGATGGACCCGACAGGGGGCTAGACCAGCCCCAGCATTTT. The encoded protein is CASSQDGPDRGLDQPQHF. The gene calls are TRBV4-1 and TRBJ1-5; 10 positions agree with TRBD1. V trimming: 0 bases; J trimming: 7 bases; junction bases outside the gene matches: 12. This CDR3 has 18 amino acids. CDR1 MGHRA and CDR2 YSYEKL come from the germline V gene.

CDR3 loop: CASTLNTLAGGDTQYF. The CDR3 coding sequence is TGTGCCAGCACCCTAAATACCCTCGCAGGGGGAGATACGCAGTATTTT. The rearrangement joins TRBV5-8 to TRBJ2-3, with 7 bases aligning to TRBD1. CDR1 is SGHTS, CDR2 YDEGEE, per germline. With 6 bases clipped from V and 5 bases from J, the junction kept 15 bases outside the gene matches. The CDR3 loop spans 16 amino acids. Based on the CDR3 plus reference TRBV5-8 and TRBJ2-3, the full variable domain is EAGVTQSPTHLIKTRGQQATLRCSPISGHTSVYWYQQALGLGLQFLLWYDEGEERNRGNFPPRFSGRQFPNYSSELNVNALELEDSALYLCASTLNTLAGGDTQYFGPGTRLTVL.

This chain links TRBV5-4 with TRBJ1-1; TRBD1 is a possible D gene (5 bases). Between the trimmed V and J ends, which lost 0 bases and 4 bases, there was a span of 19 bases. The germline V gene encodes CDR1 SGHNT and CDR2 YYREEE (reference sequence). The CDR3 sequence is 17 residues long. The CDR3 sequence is CASSLGITVRDSTEAFF. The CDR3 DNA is TGTGCCAGCAGCTTGGGCATCACGGTCAGGGATTCCACTGAAGCTTTCTTT.

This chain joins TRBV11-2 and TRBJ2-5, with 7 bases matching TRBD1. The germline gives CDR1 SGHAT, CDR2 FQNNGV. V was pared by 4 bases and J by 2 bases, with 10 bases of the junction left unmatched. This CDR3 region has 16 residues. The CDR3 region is CASSSGQEWIQETQYF. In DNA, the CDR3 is TGTGCCAGCAGCTCCGGACAGGAGTGGATTCAAGAGACCCAGTACTTC. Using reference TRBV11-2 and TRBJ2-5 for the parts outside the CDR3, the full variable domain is EAGVAQSPRYKIIEKRQSVAFWCNPISGHATLYWYQQILGQGPKLLIQFQNNGVVDDSQLPKDRFSAERLKGVDSTLKIQPAKLEDSAVYLCASSSGQEWIQETQYFGPGTRLLVL.

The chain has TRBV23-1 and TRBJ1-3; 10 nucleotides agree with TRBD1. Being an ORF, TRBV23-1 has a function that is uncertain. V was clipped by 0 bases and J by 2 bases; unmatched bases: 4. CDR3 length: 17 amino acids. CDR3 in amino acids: CASSQSGDRGAGNTIYF. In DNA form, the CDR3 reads TGCGCCAGCAGTCAATCTGGGGACAGGGGCGCTGGAAACACCATATATTTT.

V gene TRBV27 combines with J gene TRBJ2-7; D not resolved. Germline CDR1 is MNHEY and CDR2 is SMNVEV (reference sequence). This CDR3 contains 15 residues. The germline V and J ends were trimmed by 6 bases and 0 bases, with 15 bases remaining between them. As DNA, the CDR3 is TGTGCCAGCAGGGCTTCCGTCTCCATCTCCTACGAGCAGTACTTC. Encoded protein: CASRASVSISYEQYF.

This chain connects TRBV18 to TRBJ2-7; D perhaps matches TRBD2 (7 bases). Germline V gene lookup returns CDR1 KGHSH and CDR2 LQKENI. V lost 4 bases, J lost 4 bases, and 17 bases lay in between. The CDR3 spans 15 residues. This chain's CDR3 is CASSLTEGGAYEQYF. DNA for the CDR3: TGTGCCAGCTCACTCACGGAAGGGGGGGCATACGAGCAGTACTTC.

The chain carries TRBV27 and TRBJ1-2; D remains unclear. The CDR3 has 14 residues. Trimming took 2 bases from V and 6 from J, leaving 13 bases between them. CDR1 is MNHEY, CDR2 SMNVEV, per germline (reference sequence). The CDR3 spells CASSLTPTSNGYTF. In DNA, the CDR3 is TGTGCCAGCAGTTTAACTCCAACTTCGAATGGCTACACCTTC.

Written as DNA, the CDR3 is TGTGCCAGCTCACGAGGACTAGCGGGGGTAGAGACCCAGTACTTC. It translates to CASSRGLAGVETQYF. V gene TRBV18 combines with J gene TRBJ2-5, with TRBD2 matching over 13 bases. Germline assignment: CDR1 KGHSH and CDR2 LQKENI. This CDR3 has 15 residues. The ends lost 4 bases at V and 4 bases at J; junction bases unmatched: 3.

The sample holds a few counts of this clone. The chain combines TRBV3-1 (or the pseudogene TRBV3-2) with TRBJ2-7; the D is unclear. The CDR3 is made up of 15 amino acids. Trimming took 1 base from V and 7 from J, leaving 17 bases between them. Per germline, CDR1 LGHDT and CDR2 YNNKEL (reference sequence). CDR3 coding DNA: TGTGCCAGCAGCCAAGGGTCGAGGCGGAAAGGAGAGCAGTACTTC. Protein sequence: CASSQGSRRKGEQYF.

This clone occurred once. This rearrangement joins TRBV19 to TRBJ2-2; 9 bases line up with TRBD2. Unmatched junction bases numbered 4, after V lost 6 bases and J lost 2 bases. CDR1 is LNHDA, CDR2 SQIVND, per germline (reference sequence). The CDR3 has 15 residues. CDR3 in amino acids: CASRRSGGNTGELFF. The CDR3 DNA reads TGTGCCAGTAGACGTAGCGGGGGAAACACCGGGGAGCTGTTTTTT.

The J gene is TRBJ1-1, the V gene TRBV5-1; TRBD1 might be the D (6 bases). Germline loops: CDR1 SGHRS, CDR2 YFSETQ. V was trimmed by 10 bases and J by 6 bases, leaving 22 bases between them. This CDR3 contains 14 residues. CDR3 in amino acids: CASETGNPFAEAFF. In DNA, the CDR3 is TGCGCCTCTGAGACAGGTAACCCATTCGCTGAAGCTTTCTTT.

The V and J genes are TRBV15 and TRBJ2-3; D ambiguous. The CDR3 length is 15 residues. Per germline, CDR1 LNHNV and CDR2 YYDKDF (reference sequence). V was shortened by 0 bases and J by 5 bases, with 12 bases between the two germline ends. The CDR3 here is CATSRDSQSGDTQYF. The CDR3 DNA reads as TGTGCCACCAGCAGAGATAGTCAGTCGGGAGATACGCAGTATTTT. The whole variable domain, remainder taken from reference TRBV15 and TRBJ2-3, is DAMVIQNPRYQVTQFGKPVTLSCSQTLNHNVMYWYQQKSSQAPKLLFHYYDKDFNNEADTPDNFQSRRPNTSFCFLDIRSPGLGDTAMYLCATSRDSQSGDTQYFGPGTRLTVL.

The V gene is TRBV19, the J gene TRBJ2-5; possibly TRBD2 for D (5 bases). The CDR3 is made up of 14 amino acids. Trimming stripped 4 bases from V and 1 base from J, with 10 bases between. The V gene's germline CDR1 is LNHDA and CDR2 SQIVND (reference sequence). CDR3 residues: CASSRTGFQETQYF. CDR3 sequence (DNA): TGTGCCAGTAGTAGGACGGGGTTCCAAGAGACCCAGTACTTC. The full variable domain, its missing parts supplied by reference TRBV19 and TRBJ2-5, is DGGITQSPKYLFRKEGQNVTLSCEQNLNHDAMYWYRQDPGQGLRLIYYSQIVNDFQKGDIAEGYSVSREKKESFPLTVTSAQKNPTAFYLCASSRTGFQETQYFGPGTRLLVL.

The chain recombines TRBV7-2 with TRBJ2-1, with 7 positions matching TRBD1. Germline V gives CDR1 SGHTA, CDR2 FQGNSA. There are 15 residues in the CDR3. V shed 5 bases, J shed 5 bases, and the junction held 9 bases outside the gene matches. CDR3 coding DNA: TGTGCCAGCAGCCGTACCGCTGACAGGGACAATGAGCAGTTCTTC. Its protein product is CASSRTADRDNEQFF.

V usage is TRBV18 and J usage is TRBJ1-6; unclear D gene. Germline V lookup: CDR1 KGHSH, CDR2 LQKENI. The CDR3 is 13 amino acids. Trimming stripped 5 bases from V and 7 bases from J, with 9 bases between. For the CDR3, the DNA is TGTGCCAGCTCAATAAACTCCAATTCACCCCTCCACTTT. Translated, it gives CASSINSNSPLHF.

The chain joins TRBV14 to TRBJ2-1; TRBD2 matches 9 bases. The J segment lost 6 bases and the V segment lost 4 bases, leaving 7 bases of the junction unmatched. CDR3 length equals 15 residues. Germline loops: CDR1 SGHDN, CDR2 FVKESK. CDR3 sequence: CASSRIAGVGNEQFF. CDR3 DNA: TGTGCCAGCAGCCGGATAGCGGGAGTAGGCAATGAGCAGTTCTTC.